This record looks at one TCR beta chain sequence and its context. This sample is part of a study of blood T cell repertoires in COVID-19. Study as a whole: The origin of the acute and convalescent COVID-19 samples was the United States, Italy and Spain.

Original methodology: For nucleated cells, counts were estimated from reference gene primer amplification. The protocol was immunoSEQ multiplex PCR, while the TCRdb copy is restricted to in-frame clones and leaves out a portion. V, J and clone size were drawn from that table, and D and trimming were deduced from the DNA. Here the sample spans approximately 260,000 clones, around 82% being singletons. This CDR3 has 20 residues. Germline V gene lookup returns CDR1 SGHRS and CDR2 YFSETQ. The V segment lost 0 bases and the J segment 4 bases; nucleotides outside the gene matches: 19. The source is a woman of 80 years or more with active or convalescent COVID-19. Sequencing was done on a sample of peripheral blood. V gene TRBV5-1 combines with J gene TRBJ2-5, with 9 bases fitting TRBD1. The CDR3 DNA reads as TGCGCCAGCAGCTTGGGGACCCGGGGGACAGGGTCTTTTTTGCGAGAGACCCAGTACTTC. Protein product: CASSLGTRGTGSFLRETQYF.